Listed below are T cell receptor beta chains from one sample, sequenced in a study of PD-L1 blockade in urothelial cancer. TCRdb's table, derived via immunoSEQ multiplex PCR, lists solely in-frame clones and lacks some. The table lists about 110,000 clones, 85% to 95% of them singletons. The source was PBMCs, collected around atezolizumab (anti-PD-L1) treatment. These receptors all stem from a man aged 60 to 75 with urothelial cancer. CDR3s include the opening cysteine and the closing phenylalanine or tryptophan. Each record gives: V gene, clone size, J gene, D gene, CDR3 protein, CDR3 DNA. A D gene is named only where the DNA matches it firmly. The size of a clone is reported for some rows only, either as once, few or many, or as a class for expanded clones.

TRBV11-2	once	TRBJ1-4	.	CASSLGEVTKGKLFF	TGTGCCAGCAGCTTAGGGGAGGTAACTAAAGGAAAACTGTTTTTT
TRBV6-1	.	TRBJ2-3	TRBD1	CASSVQGASSTDTQYF	TGTGCCAGCAGTGTGCAGGGGGCTTCTAGCACAGATACGCAGTATTTT
TRBV27	.	TRBJ2-7	TRBD1	CASSLTTGLEQYF	TGTGCCAGCAGTTTAACGACAGGGCTCGAGCAGTACTTC
TRBV18	.	TRBJ2-3	TRBD1	CASSPPGGARTDTQYF	TGTGCCAGCTCACCACCAGGGGGCGCGAGAACAGATACGCAGTATTTT
TRBV7-2	once	TRBJ2-3	.	CASSSTLASSTDTQYF	TGTGCCAGCAGTTCCACACTAGCATCTAGCACAGATACGCAGTATTTT
TRBV5-5	.	TRBJ1-6	.	CASSLQLSNSPLHF	TGTGCCAGCAGCTTGCAGTTATCGAATTCACCCCTCCACTTT
TRBV19	.	TRBJ1-4	TRBD1	CASTLQGAEKLFF	TGTGCCAGTACCCTCCAGGGGGCGGAAAAACTGTTTTTT
TRBV5-4	.	TRBJ2-5	.	CASSLDPGPYQETQYF	TGTGCCAGCAGCTTGGACCCAGGTCCGTACCAAGAGACCCAGTACTTC
TRBV18	once	TRBJ2-1	TRBD2	CASSRTSGGQGEQFF	TGTGCCAGCTCGCGGACTAGCGGGGGCCAGGGTGAGCAGTTCTTC
TRBV19	.	TRBJ2-3	.	CASRSGSPGTDTQYF	TGTGCCAGTAGATCCGGGAGCCCCGGGACAGATACGCAGTATTTT
TRBV4-3	.	TRBJ1-1	TRBD1	CASSQADRENTEAFF	TGCGCCAGCAGCCAGGCAGACAGGGAGAACACTGAAGCTTTCTTT
TRBV10-3	.	TRBJ2-1	.	CAISARDNEQFF	TGTGCCATCAGTGCACGGGACAATGAGCAGTTCTTC
TRBV5-4	.	TRBJ2-3	TRBD2	CASSSAGGDTQYF	TGTGCCAGCAGCTCTGCGGGAGGGGATACGCAGTATTTT
TRBV21-1	.	TRBJ2-3	.	CASSGTSGNTDTQYF	TGTGCCAGCAGCGGGACTAGCGGGAACACAGATACGCAGTATTTT
TRBV7-2	.	TRBJ2-1	TRBD2	CASSLLELGTSGINEQFF	TGTGCCAGCAGCTTATTGGAACTGGGGACTAGCGGAATCAATGAGCAGTTCTTC
TRBV2	.	TRBJ2-1	.	CASREAGTYNEQFF	TGTGCCAGCAGGGAAGCCGGGACCTACAATGAGCAGTTCTTC
TRBV12-5	.	TRBJ1-1	.	CASGSSRVRTFF	TGTGCTAGTGGTTCTTCACGGGTTAGAACTTTCTTT
TRBV10-1	.	TRBJ1-5	.	CASSSHRVALYQPQHF	TGCGCCAGTTCCAGTCACAGGGTAGCCCTATATCAGCCCCAGCATTTT
TRBV5-6	.	TRBJ1-3	.	CASSPQFSGNTIYF	TGTGCCAGCAGCCCCCAATTCTCTGGAAACACCATATATTTT
TRBV6-5	.	TRBJ1-2	TRBD1	CASSKQGYYNYGYTF	TGTGCCAGCAGTAAACAGGGGTATTATAACTATGGCTACACCTTC
TRBV10-3	once	TRBJ1-2	.	CAISQGIQAGYTF	TGTGCCATCAGTCAGGGTATTCAGGCTGGCTACACCTTC
TRBV29-1	once	TRBJ2-7	.	CSAQTESYEQYF	TGCAGCGCCCAAACAGAGTCATACGAGCAGTACTTC
TRBV7-2	.	TRBJ2-5	TRBD2	CASSLVSGSPPETQYF	TGTGCCAGCAGCTTAGTTAGCGGGAGTCCCCCAGAGACCCAGTACTTC
TRBV5-8	.	TRBJ2-2	.	CASSLSLTGGATGELFF	TGTGCCAGCAGCTTGTCCTTGACGGGGGGCGCCACCGGGGAGCTGTTTTTT